The following is a T cell receptor (beta chain) sequence with its context. The data were obtained in a study of patients and donors after allogeneic stem cell transplantation. TCRdb independently ran MiXCR on the RT-PCR reads; one entry per CDR3 protein. The sample lists some 960,000 distinct CDR3 sequences; approximately 19% were seen once. The CDR3 sequence is 16 residues long. Germline V gene data show CDR1 as LNHDA and CDR2 as SQIVND (reference sequence). The V and J ends lost 5 bases and 3 bases, in that order; junction bases with no gene match: 10. The sequenced sample was blood, either unsorted or a sorted T cell fraction (not recorded which). The TCR comes from a human donor who was either an allogeneic HSCT recipient or a stem cell or donor lymphocyte infusion donor (not recorded which). It is not recorded whose cells these are; they may come from a transplant donor. The chain carries TRBV19 and TRBJ2-3; 8 nucleotides match TRBD2. The CDR3 loop is CASSDLAGRGTDTQYF. Here the CDR3 DNA reads TGTGCCAGTAGTGACTTAGCGGGACGGGGGACAGATACGCAGTATTTT.